Listed here are 25 T cell receptor beta chains from one sample, sequenced in a study of OX40 agonist ivuxolimab in advanced cancers. Assay: immunoSEQ multiplex PCR; the TCRdb copy retains only in-frame clones and omits some. The table lists about 69,000 clones, around 80% of them singletons. Sequenced here: CD4+ or CD8+ T cells sorted from blood, sampled in a trial of the OX40 agonist ivuxolimab. Receptors originate from an adult with an advanced solid tumor such as melanoma, head and neck, liver or kidney cancer.

The rearrangement uses TRBV18 and TRBJ2-3; 15 bases align to TRBD2. Germline CDR1 reads KGHSH; CDR2 reads LQKENI. This CDR3 contains 17 residues. The junction had 1 base not matched to a gene; V was cut back by 0 bases and J by 3 bases. CDR3 DNA sequence: TGTGCCAGCTCACCACCCGGACTAGCGGGAGGGACAGATACGCAGTATTTT. It encodes CASSPPGLAGGTDTQYF.

The chain couples TRBV11-2 to TRBJ1-1; 7 positions agree with TRBD1. The length of the CDR3 is 17 residues. V lost 5 bases, J lost 3 bases, and 15 bases stayed unmatched. Germline V lookup: CDR1 SGHAT, CDR2 FQNNGV. CDR3 sequence reads: CASSRLRQGIPDTEAFF. The DNA of the CDR3 is TGTGCCAGCAGCCGACTCCGACAGGGAATACCGGACACTGAAGCTTTCTTT.

The V gene is TRBV9, the J gene TRBJ2-5; the match to TRBD1 covers 8 bases. Germline V gene lookup returns CDR1 SGDLS and CDR2 YYNGEE. The CDR3 totals 15 residues. V shed 4 bases and J 4 bases; nucleotides not matched to a gene: 9. The CDR3 DNA follows: TGTGCCAGCAGCAAGCGACAGGGGCGGGGAGAGACCCAGTACTTC. Amino acid sequence: CASSKRQGRGETQYF.

Written as DNA, the CDR3 is TGTGCCAGCAGCTCCCTGACAAGGACAGGGGATGGCTACACCTTC. The encoded protein is CASSSLTRTGDGYTF. This sequence joins TRBV11-2 and TRBJ1-2; 9 bases are a match to TRBD1. The CDR3 contains 15 residues. The germline V gene has CDR1 SGHAT and CDR2 FQNNGV. Trimming took 4 bases from V and 6 from J; bases not matched to a gene: 9.

This clone came up once. V and J are TRBV28 and TRBJ2-7; 10 nucleotides align to TRBD2. The CDR3 is 15 residues long. Germline CDR1 is MDHEN and CDR2 is SYDVKM. V was pared by 4 bases and J by 4 bases, with 7 bases of the junction left unmatched. The CDR3 here is CASSSSGRKGYEQYF. DNA for the CDR3: TGTGCCAGCAGTTCTAGCGGGAGAAAAGGTTACGAGCAGTACTTC.

The V call is TRBV14, the J call TRBJ2-6; possibly TRBD1 for D (5 bases). This CDR3 has 15 residues. Germline V gives CDR1 SGHDN, CDR2 FVKESK. V was trimmed by 5 bases and J by 3 bases, leaving 11 bases between them. The CDR3 region has the DNA TGTGCCAGCAGCAGTCAGGGTGGTGGGGCCAACGTCCTGACTTTC. Amino acid sequence: CASSSQGGGANVLTF.

The rearrangement joins TRBV19 to TRBJ1-5; 7 positions match TRBD1. The V gene's germline CDR1 is LNHDA and CDR2 SQIVND (reference sequence). J lost 1 base, V lost 6 bases, and 6 bases had no gene match. The CDR3 covers 15 residues. The CDR3 nucleotides are TGTGCCAGTAGGCCGACAGGGACAAGCAATCAGCCCCAGCATTTT. Translated: CASRPTGTSNQPQHF.

The chain joins TRBV2 to TRBJ2-5; TRBD2 matches at 7 bases. The germline V gene has CDR1 SNHLY and CDR2 FYNNEI. The CDR3 runs 13 residues. The V gene end was trimmed by 6 bases and the J gene end by 4 bases; junction bases not matched to a gene: 5. Written as DNA, the CDR3 is TGTGCCAGCAGCGCTTCTAGCGGAGAGACCCAGTACTTC. Its translation: CASSASSGETQYF. The variable domain in full, with the rest retrieved from reference TRBV2 and TRBJ2-5, is EPEVTQTPSHQVTQMGQEVILRCVPISNHLYFYWYRQILGQKVEFLVSFYNNEISEKSEIFDDQFSVERPDGSNFTLKIRSTKLEDSAMYFCASSASSGETQYFGPGTRLLVL.

CDR3 nucleotide sequence: TGCGCCAGCAGAGCCCCGGGACAATCCTACGAGCAGTACTTC. As protein: CASRAPGQSYEQYF. The chain carries TRBV10-2 and TRBJ2-7; D is perhaps TRBD1 (6 bases). CDR1 WSHSY and CDR2 SAAADI come from the germline V gene. The ends were cut back, 6 bases at V and 1 base at J, with 13 bases in the middle. This CDR3 is 14 amino acids long.

This clone was detected a few times. The chain is built from TRBV30 and TRBJ1-3; D is unresolved. The CDR3 totals 13 residues. Germline assignment: CDR1 GTSNPN and CDR2 SVGIG (reference sequence). The V gene lost 3 bases and the J gene lost 0 bases, with 6 bases spanning the gap. The CDR3 nucleotides read TGTGCCTGGAGGAGGAGCTCTGGAAACACCATATATTTT. Translated: CAWRRSSGNTIYF.

This chain uses TRBV2 with TRBJ2-7; D is tentatively TRBD1 or TRBD2 (5 bases each). Germline CDR1 and CDR2: SNHLY and FYNNEI. Between the trimmed V and J ends, which lost 6 bases and 1 base, there was a span of 10 bases. This CDR3 region has 13 residues. The CDR3 sequence: CASSGTTSYEQYF. DNA of the CDR3: TGTGCCAGCAGCGGGACGACTTCCTACGAGCAGTACTTC.

V and J are TRBV7-9 and TRBJ2-1; TRBD1 agrees at 10 bases. The V and J ends lost 5 bases and 8 bases, in that order; junction bases with no gene match: 6. The germline CDR1 and CDR2 sequences are SEHNR and FQNEAQ (reference sequence). The CDR3 length is 14 residues. CDR3 nucleotides: TGTGCCAGCAGCCCTCGACAGGGGGCGTATGAGCAGTTCTTC. It yields the protein CASSPRQGAYEQFF.

This chain links TRBV7-2 with TRBJ2-3, with D unresolved. The CDR3 length is 14 residues. Per germline, CDR1 SGHTA and CDR2 FQGNSA. V lost 1 base and J 1 base, leaving 6 bases between the germline ends. CDR3 sequence: CASSLEGRTDTQYF. CDR3 DNA: TGTGCCAGCAGCTTAGAGGGTCGCACAGATACGCAGTATTTT.

The chain carries TRBV2 and TRBJ2-1; D is possibly TRBD2 (6 bases). V lost 7 bases, J lost 0 bases, and 13 bases lay in between. From germline, CDR1 is SNHLY and CDR2 FYNNEI. This CDR3 has 15 amino acids. The chain's CDR3 is CASTLAEFSYNEQFF. CDR3 DNA sequence: TGTGCCAGCACCTTAGCGGAGTTCTCCTACAATGAGCAGTTCTTC.

J is TRBJ2-1 and V is TRBV10-2, with a tentative D call TRBD2 (6 bases). Looked up from germline, CDR1 is WSHSY and CDR2 is SAAADI. The CDR3 is 13 amino acids. Trimming removed 6 bases at V and 9 bases at J, with 15 bases between. CDR3 nucleotides: TGCGCCAGCAGGTTCGGGACTGAGGGTGAGCAGTTCTTC. It translates to CASRFGTEGEQFF.

The chain links TRBV11-3 to TRBJ1-1; TRBD1 aligns across 8 bases. The junction had 7 bases not matched to a gene; V was cut back by 5 bases and J by 8 bases. The CDR3 is made up of 13 amino acids. Looked up from germline, CDR1 is SGHNT and CDR2 is YENEEA. The CDR3: CASSRDRTREAFF. DNA of the CDR3: TGTGCCAGCAGCCGGGACAGGACCAGAGAAGCTTTCTTT.

V gene TRBV6-1 combines with J gene TRBJ1-2; 10 nucleotides agree with TRBD1. The CDR3 has 13 amino acids. Germline-derived CDR1 and CDR2 are MNHNS and SASEGT. V gave up 11 bases and J gave up 7 bases; unmatched junction bases: 10. The CDR3 DNA sequence: TGTGCCGCTGGGACAGGGGAGATTGGTGGCTACACCTTC. Translated: CAAGTGEIGGYTF.

The chain employs TRBV11-2 and TRBJ2-7, with 11 nucleotides matching TRBD2. J lost 2 bases, V lost 5 bases, and 5 bases had no gene match. The length of the CDR3 is 15 residues. Germline assignment: CDR1 SGHAT and CDR2 FQNNGV. The CDR3 sequence: CASSRGTSGAYEQYF. The CDR3 region has the DNA TGTGCCAGCAGCCGAGGGACTAGCGGAGCCTACGAGCAGTACTTC.

V gene TRBV7-6 combines with J gene TRBJ2-3, with 14 bases aligning to TRBD2. V lost 1 base and J lost 0; bases outside the gene matches: 6. This CDR3 is built from 19 residues. The germline V gene has CDR1 SGHVS and CDR2 FNYEAQ. The CDR3 DNA reads TGTGCCAGCAGCTTAGTTGGGACTAGCGGGAGAGGGAGCACAGATACGCAGTATTTT. Translating it yields CASSLVGTSGRGSTDTQYF.

The V gene is TRBV9, the J gene TRBJ2-2; TRBD2 aligns across 7 bases. Trimming cost V 0 bases and J 5 bases; bases outside gene matches: 10. The CDR3 is 17 residues long. CDR1 and CDR2 (germline): SGDLS, YYNGEE. CDR3 sequence reads: CASSVALTSIGTGELFF. The CDR3 DNA reads as TGTGCCAGCAGCGTAGCACTGACTAGCATTGGGACCGGGGAGCTGTTTTTT.

The J gene is TRBJ1-2, the V gene TRBV19; 7 nucleotides align to TRBD1. The CDR3 is made up of 13 amino acids. With 6 bases clipped from V and 4 bases from J, the junction kept 5 bases outside the gene matches. CDR1 is LNHDA and CDR2 is SQIVND in the germline V gene (reference sequence). In DNA form, the CDR3 reads TGTGCCAGTAGAACTCGGGACAGCTATGGCTACACCTTC. Its translation is CASRTRDSYGYTF.

J is TRBJ2-2 and V is TRBV4-1, with D possibly TRBD1 on 7 matching bases. Germline V lookup: CDR1 MGHRA, CDR2 YSYEKL. The CDR3 consists of 16 residues. The V and J ends lost 1 base and 8 bases respectively, with 17 bases between them. In nucleotides, the CDR3 is TGCGCCAGCAGCCAAGTTCGGCGACAGGGAGGTGGGGAGCTGTTTTTT. Translating gives CASSQVRRQGGGELFF.

The J gene is TRBJ2-7, the V gene TRBV4-2, with no clear D. CDR1 is LGHNA and CDR2 is YNFKEQ in the germline V gene. Trimming took off 1 base at V and 0 bases at J, with 7 bases between the two ends. This CDR3 spans 14 amino acids. CDR3 in amino acids: CASSQGLLSYEQYF. The CDR3 DNA follows: TGTGCCAGCAGCCAAGGGCTCCTCTCCTACGAGCAGTACTTC.

The chain uses TRBV2 and TRBJ2-3; TRBD2 might be the D (6 bases). This CDR3 spans 17 amino acids. Germline CDR1 SNHLY, CDR2 FYNNEI. The V and J ends lost 5 bases and 0 bases respectively, with 18 bases between them. In nucleotides, the CDR3 is TGTGCCAGCAGTCCAACTTGGGGGGATACTAGCACAGATACGCAGTATTTT. Translating it yields CASSPTWGDTSTDTQYF. The whole variable domain, remainder taken from reference TRBV2 and TRBJ2-3, is EPEVTQTPSHQVTQMGQEVILRCVPISNHLYFYWYRQILGQKVEFLVSFYNNEISEKSEIFDDQFSVERPDGSNFTLKIRSTKLEDSAMYFCASSPTWGDTSTDTQYFGPGTRLTVL.

The chain is built from TRBV7-2 and TRBJ1-6; tentatively, D is TRBD1 (5 bases). Germline CDR1 SGHTA, CDR2 FQGNSA. This CDR3 spans 14 amino acids. V was clipped by 2 bases and J by 7 bases, with 9 bases between them. The chain's CDR3 is CASSLPGSNSPLHF. CDR3 sequence (DNA): TGTGCCAGCAGCTTACCAGGGTCCAATTCACCCCTCCACTTT. The full variable domain, in which reference TRBV7-2 and TRBJ1-6 provide the parts outside the CDR3, is GAGVSQSPSNKVTEKGKDVELRCDPISGHTALYWYRQSLGQGLEFLIYFQGNSAPDKSGLPSDRFSAERTGGSVSTLTIQRTQQEDSAVYLCASSLPGSNSPLHFGNGTRLTVT.